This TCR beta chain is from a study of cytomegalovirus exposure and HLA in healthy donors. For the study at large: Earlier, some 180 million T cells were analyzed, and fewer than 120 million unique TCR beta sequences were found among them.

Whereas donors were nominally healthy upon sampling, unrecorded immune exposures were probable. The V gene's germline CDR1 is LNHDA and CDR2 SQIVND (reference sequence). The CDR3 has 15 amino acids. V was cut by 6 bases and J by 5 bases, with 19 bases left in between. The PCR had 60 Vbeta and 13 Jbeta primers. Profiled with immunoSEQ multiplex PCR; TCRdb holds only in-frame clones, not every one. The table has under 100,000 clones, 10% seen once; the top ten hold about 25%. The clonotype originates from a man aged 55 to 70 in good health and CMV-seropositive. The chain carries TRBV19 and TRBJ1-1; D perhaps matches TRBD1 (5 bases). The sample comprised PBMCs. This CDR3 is CASRAGGAVGTEAFF. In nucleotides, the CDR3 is TGTGCCAGTAGGGCAGGAGGGGCGGTAGGTACTGAAGCTTTCTTT.